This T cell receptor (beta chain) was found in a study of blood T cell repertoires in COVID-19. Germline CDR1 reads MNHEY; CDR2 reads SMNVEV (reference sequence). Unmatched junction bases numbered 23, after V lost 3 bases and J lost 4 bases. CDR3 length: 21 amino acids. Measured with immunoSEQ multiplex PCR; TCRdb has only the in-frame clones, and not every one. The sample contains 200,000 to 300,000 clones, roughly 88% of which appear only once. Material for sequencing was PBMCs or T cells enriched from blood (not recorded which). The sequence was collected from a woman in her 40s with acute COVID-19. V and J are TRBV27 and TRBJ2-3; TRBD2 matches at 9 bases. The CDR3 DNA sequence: TGTGCCAGCAGTTTCCAAGGGTGGGATAGCGGGAGTATAGGGCGCGCAGATACGCAGTATTTT. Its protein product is CASSFQGWDSGSIGRADTQYF.